This TCR beta chain derives from a study of glioma-infiltrating T cells. Using RNA template, CDR3s of TCR alpha and beta were amplified with iRepertoire arm-PCR. One-step reverse transcription and amplification started from around 100-400 ng of tissue mRNA or PBMC total RNA. TCRdb processed the multiplex PCR reads anew with MiXCR; each CDR3 protein has one entry. The sample yields roughly 120,000 distinct CDR3 sequences, roughly 25% seen once. Regarding the study as a whole: Very few CDR3 sequences were shared between tissue and blood. Gliomas, especially low-grade, showed above-expected tissue-blood divergence; non-neoplastic patients showed below.

Germline assignment: CDR1 MNHNY and CDR2 SVGAGI (reference sequence). Deletions cut 0 bases from V and 5 bases from J, with 5 bases between. The CDR3 is 13 amino acids. This clonotype was seen many times. The antigen is undetermined. The source is a human donor with low-grade glioma or glioblastoma, undergoing nonglioma brain surgery, or in good health (not recorded which). This chain links TRBV6-6 with TRBJ1-5; D is ambiguous. Material for sequencing was glioma tissue, nonneoplastic brain tissue, or PBMCs (not recorded which). CDR3 DNA: TGTGCCAGCAGTTACTCGGCCGATCAGCCCCAGCATTTT. Its translation: CASSYSADQPQHF.